The 9 T cell receptor beta chains listed next were all sequenced from one sample in a study of blood T cell repertoires in COVID-19. Sequencing used immunoSEQ multiplex PCR; TCRdb keeps in-frame clones, though not all of them. The repertoire has 200,000 to 250,000 clones, 84% of them found once; the top ten carry about 20%. The sequenced material came from peripheral blood. The receptor set was obtained from a man between 25 and 39 years old with active or convalescent COVID-19.

In its sample, this clone was seen a few times. This chain connects TRBV27 to TRBJ2-1; 8 bases align to TRBD2. This CDR3 spans 18 amino acids. V shed 6 bases, J shed 1 base, and the junction held 14 bases outside the gene matches. The germline V gene encodes CDR1 MNHEY and CDR2 SMNVEV (reference sequence). The CDR3 region has the DNA TGTGCCAGCAGCCAGCAACGAGCGGGAGTGGTATCCTACAATGAGCAGTTCTTC. Translated, it gives CASSQQRAGVVSYNEQFF.

V usage is TRBV5-4 and J usage is TRBJ1-3; D remains ambiguous. CDR3 length: 13 amino acids. Trimming took 6 bases from V and 0 from J, leaving 7 bases between them. Germline-derived CDR1 and CDR2 are SGHNT and YYREEE (reference sequence). The CDR3 is CASKRSSGNTIYF. CDR3 nucleotide sequence: TGTGCCAGCAAGAGGAGCTCTGGAAACACCATATATTTT.

The V and J genes are TRBV5-5 and TRBJ2-7; D not certain. CDR1 and CDR2 from the germline V gene are SGHKS and YYEKEE (reference sequence). The CDR3 runs to 12 residues. V was clipped by 0 bases and J by 4 bases, with 5 bases between them. The CDR3 coding sequence is TGTGCCAGCAGCTTGGAGAGTTACGAGCAGTACTTC. Amino acids: CASSLESYEQYF.

This clone was picked up one time. The V call is TRBV7-9, the J call TRBJ2-2; D not resolved. This CDR3 contains 13 residues. CDR1 and CDR2 (germline): SEHNR, FQNEAQ (reference sequence). Trimming stripped 3 bases from V and 5 bases from J, with 7 bases between. The CDR3 loop reads CASSLALTGELFF. The CDR3 nucleotides are TGTGCCAGCAGCTTGGCTCTTACCGGGGAGCTGTTTTTT.

In this sample, this clone turned up a few times. The chain combines TRBV10-2 with TRBJ1-2; 8 bases are a match to TRBD1. CDR1 is WSHSY, CDR2 SAAADI, per germline. This CDR3 is 16 amino acids long. J was trimmed by 5 bases and V by 6 bases; bases with no gene match: 14. The CDR3 bases are TGCGCCAGCAGCGGTCAGGGGGCTAGATTCTCTTATGGCTACACCTTC. Its translation is CASSGQGARFSYGYTF.

This chain links TRBV5-1 with TRBJ2-2; TRBD1 aligns across 8 bases. From germline, CDR1 is SGHRS and CDR2 YFSETQ. The V segment lost 4 bases and the J segment 1 base; nucleotides outside the gene matches: 3. The CDR3 has 15 residues. The CDR3 region is CASSQGAGNTGELFF. In DNA, the CDR3 is TGCGCCAGCAGCCAGGGGGCAGGGAACACCGGGGAGCTGTTTTTT.

V gene TRBV5-4 combines with J gene TRBJ2-3; 9 nucleotides match TRBD2. Germline lookup yields CDR1 SGHNT and CDR2 YYREEE (reference sequence). The CDR3 totals 15 residues. J was trimmed by 1 base and V by 0 bases; bases with no gene match: 0. CDR3 DNA sequence: TGTGCCAGCAGCTTGGGCGGGGGGGGCACAGATACGCAGTATTTT. Protein product: CASSLGGGGTDTQYF.

This clone was counted a few times. V gene TRBV18 combines with J gene TRBJ1-1; the D is unclear. The V end lost 6 bases, the J end lost 5 bases, and 13 bases lay between the germline ends. This CDR3 is 13 amino acids long. The V gene's germline CDR1 is KGHSH and CDR2 LQKENI. CDR3 nucleotides: TGTGCCAGCTCTCTAGACCCTTTTACTGAAGCTTTCTTT. This sequence encodes CASSLDPFTEAFF.

The chain links TRBV4-2 to TRBJ1-3, with D maybe TRBD1 (6 bases). The CDR3 extends over 16 amino acids. Germline V gene data show CDR1 as LGHNA and CDR2 as YNFKEQ. Trimming cost V 3 bases and J 4 bases, with 16 bases left between them. CDR3 DNA: TGTGCCAGCAGCCAGGAATCCCAGGGGAAAGGAAACACCATATATTTT. This codes for CASSQESQGKGNTIYF.